This TCR beta chain originates from a study of metastatic and nonmetastatic thyroid tumors (dated by TCRdb to 2018 to 2021). Describing the broader study: The researchers compared repertoires between peripheral blood samples and tumor or nodule tissue samples from patients with malignant or benign thyroid disease. Results and caveats for the whole study, not just this receptor: TCR beta diversity was reported as significantly higher in malignant tumors than in benign nodules, in both blood and tumor samples.

The sample holds a few counts of this clone. What antigen it recognizes has not been identified. Within one base of it there is no much larger clone, and no base qualities were kept. At the junction V is shortened by 6 bases and J by 6 bases; bases outside the gene matches: 10. The CDR3 runs 15 residues from the cysteine to the phenylalanine. This entry keeps only the CDR3 DNA: 45 bases, framed from base 1. CDR1 and CDR2 are drawn from the germline V gene: SNHLY, FYNNEI. Libraries were made using PCR. The sequencer listed for this sample is Illumina HiSeq 4000. High-throughput sequencing was used to profile the TCR beta-chain CDR3 region of every patient. Turning to the authors' computational methods: A classifier to discriminate distant-metastatic papillary thyroid cancer patients was built from CDR3 differences across clinicopathological groups. The Shannon index was used to assess repertoire diversity, and the Morisita-Horn index was used to assess tumor-blood repertoire similarity. TCRdb reanalyzed the raw reads on its own, using fastp at Q25 for trimming and MiXCR for clone calling, and kept in-frame beta chains. TCRdb's processing, not the study's, gives the V and J calls here. Here the sample has around 5,400 clones; 33% occur a single time. The ten largest account for 20% to 25% of the sample.

Before undergoing thyroid surgery, none of the patients had been given any kind of treatment. Using T-cell receptor beta sequencing, the researchers looked back retrospectively at clinical samples from patients, gathered between about 2011 and 2019. The TCR comes from a female donor with papillary thyroid cancer or a benign thyroid nodule (not recorded which). Some clones in this sample may be carry-over from other donors' samples. Recombination connected TRBV2 to TRBJ2-3, and TRBD2 matches 9 of the central bases. The sequenced material came from adjacent normal tissue. For the CDR3, the sequence is CASSAGTSYGDTQYF. The DNA sequence is TGTGCCAGCAGCGCCGGGACTAGCTATGGGGATACGCAGTATTTT.